Shown below are 20 T cell receptor beta chains from a single sample sequenced in a study of CD8 T cells in ankylosing spondylitis. Regarding the study as a whole: Made up of 7 to 9 highly homologous variants, a TCR beta motif appeared characteristic of ankylosing spondylitis blood.

Their recognized antigens are unknown. Via MiXCR, TCRdb re-called the 5' RACE reads, giving one row per CDR3 protein. The sample has under 950,000 distinct CDR3 sequences, roughly 19% seen once. Input material: blood, either unsorted or a sorted T cell fraction (not recorded which). All receptors come from a male donor with ankylosing spondylitis.

This chain connects TRBV27 to TRBJ1-5; 8 bases are a match to TRBD1. This CDR3 is built from 15 residues. CDR1 MNHEY and CDR2 SMNVEV come from the germline V gene (reference sequence). V shed 6 bases and J 1 base; nucleotides not matched to a gene: 5. The CDR3, as DNA: TGTGCCAGCAGACACCGACAGGGGAGCAATCAGCCCCAGCATTTT. This sequence encodes CASRHRQGSNQPQHF.

The sample holds a few counts of this clonotype. The chain employs TRBV4-1 and TRBJ1-5; tentative D call: TRBD1 (5 bases). Per germline, CDR1 MGHRA and CDR2 YSYEKL. This CDR3 has 14 residues. V shed 1 base and J shed 6 bases, with 10 bases lying between them. The CDR3 reads CASSQVSGGQPQHF. For the CDR3, the DNA is TGCGCCAGCAGCCAAGTTTCGGGGGGTCAGCCCCAGCATTTT.

The V and J genes are TRBV12-3 or TRBV12-4 and TRBJ2-1; D not resolved. The CDR3 loop spans 16 amino acids. The V end lost 5 bases, the J end lost 4 bases, and 18 bases lay between the germline ends. The CDR3 loop reads CASSPVQRTGYNEQFF. CDR3 nucleotide sequence: TGTGCCAGCAGTCCAGTCCAACGGACCGGATACAATGAGCAGTTCTTC.

This clonotype was observed at least ten times. This chain connects TRBV20-1 to TRBJ2-3; possibly TRBD2 for D (5 bases). Germline V gene lookup returns CDR1 DFQATT and CDR2 SNEGSKA (reference sequence). V lost 5 bases and J lost 5, with 11 bases in between. This CDR3 contains 12 residues. DNA for the CDR3: TGCAGTGCTGCACCCGGAGGAGATACGCAGTATTTT. Its protein is CSAAPGGDTQYF.

The sample holds a few counts of this clonotype. The chain employs TRBV5-1 and TRBJ2-7, with 10 bases matching TRBD1. Germline V gene data show CDR1 as SGHRS and CDR2 as YFSETQ. V lost 0 bases to trimming and J lost 1 base; unmatched junction nucleotides: 7. This CDR3 is built from 17 residues. In DNA form, the CDR3 reads TGCGCCAGCAGCTTGGCCACGATGGGACAGGGGTCCTACGAGCAGTACTTC. Translated, it gives CASSLATMGQGSYEQYF. Full variable domain (rest looked up from reference TRBV5-1 and TRBJ2-7): KAGVTQTPRYLIKTRGQQVTLSCSPISGHRSVSWYQQTPGQGLQFLFEYFSETQRNKGNFPGRFSGRQFSNSRSEMNVSTLELGDSALYLCASSLATMGQGSYEQYFGPGTRLTVT.

The chain joins TRBV29-1 to TRBJ2-5, with 11 bases matching TRBD1. The CDR3 loop spans 14 amino acids. Germline loops: CDR1 SQVTM, CDR2 ANQGSEA. Trimming removed 6 bases from V and 2 bases from J; junction bases left unmatched: 5. DNA for the CDR3: TGCAGCGTGCGGGACAGGGGGATTCAAGAGACCCAGTACTTC. Amino acid sequence: CSVRDRGIQETQYF. The whole variable domain, filled in from reference TRBV29-1 and TRBJ2-5, reads SAVISQKPSRDICQRGTSLTIQCQVDSQVTMMFWYRQQPGQSLTLIATANQGSEATYESGFVIDKFPISRPNLTFSTLTVSNMSPEDSSIYLCSVRDRGIQETQYFGPGTRLLVL.

This clonotype was found a few times. The V and J genes are TRBV7-2 and TRBJ1-5; D gene unclear. V was trimmed by 4 bases and J by 0 bases, leaving 10 bases between them. The germline gives CDR1 SGHTA, CDR2 FQGNSA. This CDR3 comprises 15 residues. The CDR3 coding sequence is TGTGCCAGCAGCTCCACAGATAATAGCAATCAGCCCCAGCATTTT. Translated, it gives CASSSTDNSNQPQHF. Filled out from reference TRBV7-2 and TRBJ1-5, the complete variable domain reads GAGVSQSPSNKVTEKGKDVELRCDPISGHTALYWYRQSLGQGLEFLIYFQGNSAPDKSGLPSDRFSAERTGGSVSTLTIQRTQQEDSAVYLCASSSTDNSNQPQHFGDGTRLSIL.

This clonotype appeared a few times. The chain combines TRBV5-5 with TRBJ2-6; 8 bases align to TRBD1. The V and J ends lost 4 bases and 2 bases, in that order; junction bases with no gene match: 5. The V gene's germline CDR1 is SGHKS and CDR2 YYEKEE (reference sequence). CDR3 length: 16 amino acids. CDR3 region: CASSNPGGTGANVLTF. CDR3 coding DNA: TGTGCCAGCAGCAACCCAGGGGGCACTGGGGCCAACGTCCTGACTTTC.

CDR3 loop: CSARDILNYGYTF. In DNA, the CDR3 is TGCAGTGCTAGAGACATTCTTAACTATGGCTACACCTTC. This rearrangement joins TRBV20-1 to TRBJ1-2, with D unclear. Germline V gene sequence: CDR1 DFQATT, CDR2 SNEGSKA (reference sequence). Trimming removed 0 bases at V and 1 base at J, with 6 bases between. The CDR3 extends over 13 amino acids.

This clonotype was picked up a small number of times. The chain recombines TRBV11-2 with TRBJ2-7; a weak D match, TRBD2 (6 bases). The CDR3 spans 14 residues. V was shortened by 1 base and J by 3 bases, with 10 bases between the two germline ends. CDR1 and CDR2 (germline): SGHAT, FQNNGV. Here the CDR3 reads CASSLGPGVYEQYF. CDR3 in DNA: TGTGCCAGCAGCTTAGGCCCGGGGGTCTACGAGCAGTACTTC.

This clonotype showed up just a few times. The chain links TRBV9 to TRBJ2-7; 12 nucleotides match TRBD2. CDR3 length: 15 residues. Trimming cost V 0 bases and J 2 bases; bases outside gene matches: 0. CDR1 is SGDLS and CDR2 is YYNGEE in the germline V gene. The CDR3 is CASSVGLAGAYEQYF. Written as DNA, the CDR3 is TGTGCCAGCAGCGTAGGACTAGCGGGGGCCTACGAGCAGTACTTC.

This clonotype was recorded many times. The gene calls are TRBV6-4 and TRBJ2-2; the match to TRBD2 covers 7 bases. This CDR3 region has 15 residues. The V and J ends lost 3 bases and 4 bases, in that order; junction bases with no gene match: 5. The germline V gene encodes CDR1 MRHNA and CDR2 SNTAGT. CDR3 DNA: TGTGCCAGCAGTGATCGGGGGGATGGCACCGGGGAGCTGTTTTTT. Amino acids: CASSDRGDGTGELFF.

The chain couples TRBV7-9 to TRBJ1-6; a possible D gene is TRBD1 (6 bases). Trimming pared 1 base from V and 14 bases from J, leaving 15 bases between. The germline V gene encodes CDR1 SEHNR and CDR2 FQNEAQ (reference sequence). The CDR3 contains 14 residues. In nucleotides, the CDR3 is TGTGCCAGCAGCTTAGGCAGGGGACATGCAGCCCTCCACTTT. Translating it yields CASSLGRGHAALHF.

The V call is TRBV7-2, the J call TRBJ2-1, with 8 bases fitting TRBD1. Germline CDR1 and CDR2: SGHTA and FQGNSA. The CDR3 is 15 residues long. The trim removed 7 bases at V and 5 bases at J, leaving 10 bases unmatched. This chain's CDR3 is CASTLSSDRDNEQFF. The CDR3 DNA follows: TGTGCCAGCACCCTTAGTTCGGACAGGGACAATGAGCAGTTCTTC.

This clonotype has only one observation. The V gene is TRBV15, the J gene TRBJ2-3, with 7 bases fitting TRBD2. V shed 3 bases, J shed 15 bases, and the junction held 15 bases outside the gene matches. The germline V gene has CDR1 LNHNV and CDR2 YYDKDF (reference sequence). This CDR3 spans 14 amino acids. The CDR3 bases are TGTGCCACCAGCAGGCCAGGGAGGGAGGGCCCGAGTTATTTT. Its protein is CATSRPGREGPSYF. Supplemented by reference TRBV15 and TRBJ2-3, the full variable domain reads DAMVIQNPRYQVTQFGKPVTLSCSQTLNHNVMYWYQQKSSQAPKLLFHYYDKDFNNEADTPDNFQSRRPNTSFCFLDIRSPGLGDTAMYLCATSRPGREGPSYFGPGTRLTVL.

The chain couples TRBV2 to TRBJ1-2; D is unresolved. Germline CDR1 and CDR2: SNHLY and FYNNEI. The CDR3 is 11 amino acids. V was pared by 9 bases and J by 8 bases, with 13 bases between. CDR3 in amino acids: CARHGPQGYTF. In DNA, the CDR3 is TGTGCCAGACACGGCCCCCAGGGCTACACCTTC.

The chain combines TRBV6-1 with TRBJ1-1; the match to TRBD1 covers 7 bases. Germline CDR1 and CDR2: MNHNS and SASEGT. Trimming cost V 6 bases and J 4 bases; bases outside gene matches: 5. The CDR3 has 13 residues. CDR3 DNA sequence: TGTGCCAGCAGAGACAGGGCTGGCACTGAAGCTTTCTTT. Its protein is CASRDRAGTEAFF.

This clonotype was counted at least ten times. The gene calls are TRBV20-1 and TRBJ1-5, with 10 bases fitting TRBD1. V shed 6 bases, J shed 7 bases, and the junction held 12 bases outside the gene matches. CDR3 length: 15 residues. Germline loops: CDR1 DFQATT, CDR2 SNEGSKA (reference sequence). CDR3 nucleotide sequence: TGCAGTGCCGAAACCCGCCGGGACAGGGGACAGCCCCAGCATTTT. It translates to CSAETRRDRGQPQHF.

This chain links TRBV7-2 with TRBJ2-1; D not certain. Germline lookup yields CDR1 SGHTA and CDR2 FQGNSA. The ends were cut back, 0 bases at V and 1 base at J, with 10 bases in the middle. CDR3 length equals 16 residues. Written as DNA, the CDR3 is TGTGCCAGCAGCTTAGCGTCCTCAGATTCCTACAATGAGCAGTTCTTC. It translates to CASSLASSDSYNEQFF.

J is TRBJ1-2 and V is TRBV5-1; TRBD1 is a possible D gene (5 bases). Germline V gives CDR1 SGHRS, CDR2 YFSETQ. The CDR3 length is 15 residues. With 4 bases removed from V and 3 bases from J, the gap between germline ends came to 16 bases. In DNA, the CDR3 is TGCGCCAGCAGCCGAGGACAATCCATGGACTATGGCTACACCTTC. This encodes CASSRGQSMDYGYTF.